This TCR beta chain was sequenced in a study of persistence of HIV-infected CD4 T cells. About the study: Donors were ART-treated; their CMV- and Gag-responding CD4+ T cells were isolated.

CDR3 size: 14 residues. Trimming left V 0 bases short and J 4 bases short, with 9 bases between. CDR1 and CDR2 (germline): SGHAT, FQNNGV. In the case of this clone: The antigen is unknown.

The stimulus was lysate of CMV-infected fibroblasts, 9 to 10 ug/mL. Sorted nonresponding memory CD4+ T cells were CD40L-negative, CD69-negative, CD45RO-high. For at least 4 years, plasma HIV-1 RNA was undetectable (<50 copies/mL). The libraries were made with immunoSEQ version 4 in survey mode. Produced via immunoSEQ multiplex PCR; TCRdb's table is partial and in-frame only. The data contain tens of thousands of clones, 75% to 85% of them singletons. The material was CD4+ T cells sorted from PBMCs after approximately 20-hour stimulation, obtained from a patient who received antiretroviral therapy. The sequence came from an adult man with HIV who was CMV-seropositive. The rearrangement uses TRBV11-2 and TRBJ1-2; D call uncertain. CDR3: CASSLDPEPYGYTF. In DNA, the CDR3 is TGTGCCAGCAGCTTAGATCCGGAACCCTATGGCTACACCTTC.